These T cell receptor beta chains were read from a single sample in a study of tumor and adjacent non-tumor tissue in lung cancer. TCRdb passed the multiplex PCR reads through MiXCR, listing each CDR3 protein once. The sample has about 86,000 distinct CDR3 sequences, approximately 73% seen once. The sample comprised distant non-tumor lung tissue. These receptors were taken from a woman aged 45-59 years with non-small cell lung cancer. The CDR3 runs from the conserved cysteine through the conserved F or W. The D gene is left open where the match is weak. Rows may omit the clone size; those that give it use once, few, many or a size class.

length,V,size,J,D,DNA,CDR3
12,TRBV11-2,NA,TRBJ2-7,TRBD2,TGTGCCACCAACTTAAGCAGCGGGGAGCAGTATTTC,CATNLSSGEQYF
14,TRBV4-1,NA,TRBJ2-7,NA,TGCGCCAGCAGCGAACGACGGGTACTATACGTGCAGTATTTC,CASSERRVLYVQYF
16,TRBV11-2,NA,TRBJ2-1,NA,TGTGCCAGTAGCTTGGAACCGGGACGGGGATTCACTGAGGAGTTCTTC,CASSLEPGRGFTEEFF
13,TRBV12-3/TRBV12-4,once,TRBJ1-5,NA,TGTGCCAGCGGTCTGAGTAGCAATCAGCCCCAGCATTTT,CASGLSSNQPQHF
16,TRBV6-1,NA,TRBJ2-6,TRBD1,TGTGCCGGCAGGGGGACCGGTTTGTTCGGGGCCAACATCCTGACTTTC,CAGRGTGLFGANILTF
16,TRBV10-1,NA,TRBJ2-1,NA,TGCACCAGCAGTGAGTATCGGCAGAGCTCCTACAATGAGCAGTTCTTC,CTSSEYRQSSYNEQFF
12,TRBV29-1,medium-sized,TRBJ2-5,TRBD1,TGCAGCGCTGCGACAGGGGAAGAGACCCAGTACTTC,CSAATGEETQYF
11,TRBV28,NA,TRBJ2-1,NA,TGTGCTAGCATCTGGGGCAATGAGCAGTTCTTC,CASIWGNEQFF
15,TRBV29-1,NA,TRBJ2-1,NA,TGCGGCGTTGAACTGTCCTGGATCTCCTACAATGAGCAGTTCTTC,CGVELSWISYNEQFF
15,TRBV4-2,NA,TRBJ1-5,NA,TGTGCCAACAGCCAAGACCTCACTAGCGATCAGCCCCTGCATTTT,CANSQDLTSDQPLHF
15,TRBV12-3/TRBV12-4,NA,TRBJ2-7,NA,TGTGCCAGCAGTTCCCGACAGGAGGGATCCTATAAGCAGTACTTC,CASSSRQEGSYKQYF
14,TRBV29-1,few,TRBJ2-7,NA,TGCAGCGTTAAATCCCCCGGGAGAACCAACGAGCAGTATTTC,CSVKSPGRTNEQYF
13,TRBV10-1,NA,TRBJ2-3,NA,TGCGCCAGCAGTGAGGCGAGCACAGATACGCAGTATTTT,CASSEASTDTQYF
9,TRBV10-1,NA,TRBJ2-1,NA,TGCGCCAGCAGTACTGTGCAGTTCTTT,CASSTVQFF
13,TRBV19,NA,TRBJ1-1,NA,TGTGCCAGTAGTCCTCCTTTGAAGACTGAAGCTTTCTTT,CASSPPLKTEAFF
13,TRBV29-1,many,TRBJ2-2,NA,TGCAGCGTTAGAACGGGGTCCCACGGGGAGCTGTTTTTT,CSVRTGSHGELFF
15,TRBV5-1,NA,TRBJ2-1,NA,TGCGCCAGCAGCCAGGGCGGGATGGGGTTGGGTGAGCAGTTCTTC,CASSQGGMGLGEQFF
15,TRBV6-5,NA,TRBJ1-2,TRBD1,TGTGTCAGCGGCTCCGGACAGGGCGGTAGGAATGGCTACACCTTC,CVSGSGQGGRNGYTF
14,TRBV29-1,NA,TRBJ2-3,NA,TGCAGCGTCTCCCCGGGACACCACACGGATACGCAGTACTTT,CSVSPGHHTDTQYF
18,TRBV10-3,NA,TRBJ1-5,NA,TGTGCCATCAGTGAGTCCCAGGTCGGAACGGGTGGCAATCAGCCCCAGCATTTT,CAISESQVGTGGNQPQHF
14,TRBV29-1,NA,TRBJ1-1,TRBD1,TGCAGCGGGCAGGGGGCTGGTGTGAACAGTGAAGCTATCTTT,CSGQGAGVNSEAIF
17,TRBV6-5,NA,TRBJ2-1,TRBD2,TGTGCCAGCAATTACCATACTAGCGGGAGGGCCCAAAATGAGCAGCTCTTT,CASNYHTSGRAQNEQLF